In its sample, the clone carrying this T cell receptor beta chain was seen many times. Its antigen is as yet unknown. It was with unique molecular identifiers that the TCRbeta library was prepared. TCRdb analysed the PCR reads with MiXCR anew, one entry per CDR3 protein. The top ten hold just under 5% of the sample, which has 700,000 to 950,000 distinct CDR3 sequences, 15% to 20% seen once. This sample was taken from a study of T-cell reconstitution after alpha-beta-depleted transplantation in children. Study-wide results and limits: In patients about two months after transplant, alpha-beta T cells reportedly arose from several hundred expanded graft clones. Several patients had high TCRbeta diversity at day 60; it came from surviving recipient T cells and thymic progenitors. Fresh T-cell production supplied most of the T-cell counts and diversity seen one year after transplant.

V was shortened by 5 bases and J by 0 bases, with 9 bases between the two germline ends. Germline CDR1 SGHRS, CDR2 YFSETQ. The CDR3 totals 13 residues. The sequence was collected from a male patient aged 5 to 17 who had a stem cell transplant for acute lymphoblastic leukemia, so the T cells may come from the graft donor. The sequenced sample was PBMCs, mostly from graft donor cells, obtained 360 days after TCRalphabeta/CD19-depleted stem cell transplant. J is TRBJ2-7 and V is TRBV5-1; tentative D call: TRBD1 (5 bases). The CDR3 DNA reads TGCGCCAGCAGGGTAGGGGACTCCTACGAGCAGTACTTC. Its translation is CASRVGDSYEQYF.